This TCR beta chain was identified during a study of long-term antiretroviral therapy in people with HIV. V lost 5 bases, J lost 0 bases, and 11 bases lay in between. Germline V gene sequence: CDR1 SGHRS, CDR2 YFSETQ. There are 15 residues in the CDR3. Version v3.0 of the immunoSEQ assay was performed at survey level. Repertoires were generated with immunoSEQ multiplex PCR, while TCRdb's copy carries only in-frame clones and drops some. The sample lists just over 15,000 clones; about 80% were seen once. This sample comprised unsorted PBMCs, obtained just before starting antiretroviral therapy. The source of this sequence is a man aged 40-50 years with HIV. The rearrangement joins TRBV5-1 to TRBJ1-4; D perhaps matches TRBD1 (5 bases). This CDR3 reads CASRPGAATNEKLFF. In DNA form, the CDR3 reads TGCGCCAGCAGACCCGGGGCCGCAACTAATGAAAAACTGTTTTTT.